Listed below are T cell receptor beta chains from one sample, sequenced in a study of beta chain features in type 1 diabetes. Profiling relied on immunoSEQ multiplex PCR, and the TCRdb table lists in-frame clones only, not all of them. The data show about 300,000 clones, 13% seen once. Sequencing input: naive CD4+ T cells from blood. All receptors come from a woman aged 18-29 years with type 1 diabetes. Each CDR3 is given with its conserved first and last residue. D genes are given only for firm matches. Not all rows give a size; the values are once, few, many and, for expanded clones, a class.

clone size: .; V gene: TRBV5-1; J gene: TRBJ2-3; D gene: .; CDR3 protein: CASSLGANLPPDTQYF; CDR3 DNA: TGCGCCAGCAGCTTGGGGGCTAATCTCCCGCCAGATACGCAGTATTTT
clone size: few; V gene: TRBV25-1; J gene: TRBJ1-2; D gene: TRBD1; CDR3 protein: CASSEAGGRGYTF; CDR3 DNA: TGTGCCAGCAGTGAAGCAGGGGGCAGGGGCTACACCTTC
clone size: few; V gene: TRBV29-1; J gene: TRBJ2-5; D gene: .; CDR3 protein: CSVEDPLMGDFKATQYF; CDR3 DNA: TGCAGCGTTGAAGATCCCCTTATGGGAGACTTTAAGGCGACCCAGTACTTC
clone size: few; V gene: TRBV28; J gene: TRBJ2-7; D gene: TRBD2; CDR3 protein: CASTPGTSVYEQYF; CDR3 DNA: TGTGCCAGCACTCCTGGGACTAGCGTCTACGAGCAGTACTTC
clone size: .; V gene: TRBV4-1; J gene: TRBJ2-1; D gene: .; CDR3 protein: CASSQGGQFNEQFF; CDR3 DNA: TGCGCCAGCAGTCAAGGAGGACAATTCAATGAGCAGTTCTTC
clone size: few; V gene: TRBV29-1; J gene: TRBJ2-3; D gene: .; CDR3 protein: CSVELTGTTDTQYF; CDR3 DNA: TGCAGCGTTGAACTAACAGGGACCACAGATACGCAGTATTTT
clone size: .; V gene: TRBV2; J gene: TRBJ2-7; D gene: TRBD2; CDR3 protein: CASGTSGRYEQYF; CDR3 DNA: TGTGCCAGCGGGACTAGCGGGAGATACGAGCAGTACTTC
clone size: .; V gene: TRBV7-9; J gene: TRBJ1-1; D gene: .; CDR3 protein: CASSRQESAEAFF; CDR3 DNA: TGTGCCAGCAGCCGACAGGAGAGCGCTGAAGCTTTCTTT
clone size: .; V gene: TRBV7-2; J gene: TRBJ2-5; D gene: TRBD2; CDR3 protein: CASSQNLLAGGGETQYF; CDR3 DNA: TGTGCCAGCAGCCAAAACCTGCTAGCGGGAGGCGGTGAGACCCAGTACTTC
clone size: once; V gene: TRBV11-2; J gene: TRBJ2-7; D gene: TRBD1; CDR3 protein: CASSSGQLYEQYF; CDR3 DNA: TGTGCCAGCAGCTCGGGACAGCTCTACGAGCAGTACTTC
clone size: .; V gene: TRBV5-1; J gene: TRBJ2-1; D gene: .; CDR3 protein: CASSFNGESYNEQFF; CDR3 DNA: TGCGCCAGCAGCTTCAACGGTGAGTCCTACAATGAGCAGTTCTTC
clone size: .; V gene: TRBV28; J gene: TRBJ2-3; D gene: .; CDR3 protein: CASRSSQGVWGTDTQYF; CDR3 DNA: TGTGCCAGCAGATCCTCACAGGGCGTCTGGGGTACAGATACGCAGTATTTT
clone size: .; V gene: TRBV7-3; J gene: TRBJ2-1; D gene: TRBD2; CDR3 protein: CASSPGLAGGPHNEQFF; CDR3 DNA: TGTGCCAGCAGCCCTGGACTAGCGGGAGGCCCCCACAATGAGCAGTTCTTC
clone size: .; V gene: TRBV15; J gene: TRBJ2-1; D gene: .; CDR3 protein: CATSRGEDEQFF; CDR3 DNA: TGTGCCACCAGCAGAGGAGAGGATGAGCAGTTCTTC
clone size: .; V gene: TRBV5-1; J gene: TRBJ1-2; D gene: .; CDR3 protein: CASSLAPGSGYTF; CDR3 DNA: TGCGCCAGCAGCTTGGCCCCGGGTTCTGGCTACACCTTC
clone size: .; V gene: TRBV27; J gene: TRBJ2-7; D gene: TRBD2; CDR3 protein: CASSSAGGLPYEQYF; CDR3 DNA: TGTGCCAGCAGTTCCGCGGGGGGCTTACCCTACGAGCAGTACTTC
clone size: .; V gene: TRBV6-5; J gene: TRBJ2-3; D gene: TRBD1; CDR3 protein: CASSSRQGRSTDTQYF; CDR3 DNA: TGTGCCAGCAGTTCACGACAGGGCCGGAGCACAGATACGCAGTATTTT
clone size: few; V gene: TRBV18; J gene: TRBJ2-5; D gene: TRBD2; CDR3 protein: CASSPGLAGPERTQYF; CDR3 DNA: TGTGCCAGCTCACCGGGACTAGCGGGGCCGGAACGGACCCAGTACTTC
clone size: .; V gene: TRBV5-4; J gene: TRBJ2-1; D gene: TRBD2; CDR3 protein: CASSLGLAGGPNEQFF; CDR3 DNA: TGTGCCAGCAGCTTGGGACTAGCGGGAGGGCCCAATGAGCAGTTCTTC
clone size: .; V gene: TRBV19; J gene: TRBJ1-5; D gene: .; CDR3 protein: CASSTRFGPQHF; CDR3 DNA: TGTGCCAGTAGTACGAGGTTTGGGCCCCAGCATTTT
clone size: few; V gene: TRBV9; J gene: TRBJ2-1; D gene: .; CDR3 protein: CASSVAEWRFYNEQFF; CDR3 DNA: TGTGCCAGCAGCGTAGCCGAGTGGAGATTCTACAATGAGCAGTTCTTC
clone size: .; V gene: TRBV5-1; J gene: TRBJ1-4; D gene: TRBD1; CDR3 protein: CASSGGQYTTNEKLFF; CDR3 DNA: TGCGCCAGCAGCGGGGGACAGTACACAACTAATGAAAAACTGTTTTTT
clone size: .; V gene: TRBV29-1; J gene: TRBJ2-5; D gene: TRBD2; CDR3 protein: CSGSGTSGQETQYF; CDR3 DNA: TGCAGCGGCTCCGGGACTAGCGGACAAGAGACCCAGTACTTC
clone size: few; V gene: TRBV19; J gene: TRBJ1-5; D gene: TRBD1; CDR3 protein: CASSMWDSNQPQHF; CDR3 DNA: TGTGCCAGTAGTATGTGGGACAGTAATCAGCCCCAGCATTTT
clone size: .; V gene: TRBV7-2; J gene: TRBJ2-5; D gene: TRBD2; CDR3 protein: CASSLARGLAVETQYF; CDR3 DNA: TGTGCCAGCAGCTTAGCGCGAGGACTAGCGGTAGAGACCCAGTACTTC
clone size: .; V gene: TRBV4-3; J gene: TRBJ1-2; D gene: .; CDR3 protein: CASSQDRSVGYTF; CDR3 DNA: TGCGCCAGCAGCCAAGATCGTAGTGTTGGCTACACCTTC
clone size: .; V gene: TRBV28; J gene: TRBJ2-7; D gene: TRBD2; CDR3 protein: CASRAGTSGTWDRYF; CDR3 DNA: TGTGCCAGCAGGGCCGGGACTAGCGGGACCTGGGATCGGTACTTC
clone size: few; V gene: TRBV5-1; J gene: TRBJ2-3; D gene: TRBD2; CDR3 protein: CASSAQGGPDTQYF; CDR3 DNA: TGCGCCAGCAGCGCGCAGGGAGGGCCAGATACGCAGTATTTT
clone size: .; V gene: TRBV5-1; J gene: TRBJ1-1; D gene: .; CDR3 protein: CASRAGTLNTEAFF; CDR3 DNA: TGCGCCAGCAGGGCCGGGACACTAAACACTGAAGCTTTCTTT
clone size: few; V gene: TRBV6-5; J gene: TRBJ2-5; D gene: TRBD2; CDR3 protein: CASNSGTSGEETQYF; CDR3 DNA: TGTGCCAGCAACTCCGGGACTAGCGGGGAAGAGACCCAGTACTTC
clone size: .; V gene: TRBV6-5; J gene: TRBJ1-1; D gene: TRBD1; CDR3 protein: CASSYSDRASEAFF; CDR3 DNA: TGTGCCAGCAGTTACTCGGACAGGGCCAGTGAAGCTTTCTTT
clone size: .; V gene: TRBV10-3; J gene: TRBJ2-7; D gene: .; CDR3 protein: CAISDEGGHEQYF; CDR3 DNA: TGTGCCATCAGTGATGAGGGCGGCCACGAGCAGTACTTC
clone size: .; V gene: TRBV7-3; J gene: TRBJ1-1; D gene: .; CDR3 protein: CASSLTEVTEAFF; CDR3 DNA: TGTGCCAGCAGCTTAACGGAGGTCACTGAAGCTTTCTTT
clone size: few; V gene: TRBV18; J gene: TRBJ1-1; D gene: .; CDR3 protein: CASSPGHLAEAFF; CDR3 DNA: TGTGCCAGCTCCCCCGGACACTTGGCTGAAGCTTTCTTT
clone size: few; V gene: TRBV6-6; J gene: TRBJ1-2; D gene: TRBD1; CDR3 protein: CASSPIQGSYTF; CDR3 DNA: TGTGCCAGCAGCCCTATACAGGGGAGCTACACCTTC
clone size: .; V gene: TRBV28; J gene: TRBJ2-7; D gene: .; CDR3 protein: CASTPLEQSYEQYF; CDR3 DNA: TGTGCCAGCACCCCTTTGGAGCAATCCTACGAGCAGTACTTC
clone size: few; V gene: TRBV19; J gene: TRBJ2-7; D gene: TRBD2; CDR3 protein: CASSPIQTSGPYEQYF; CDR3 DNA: TGTGCCAGTAGTCCAATTCAGACTAGCGGACCCTACGAGCAGTACTTC
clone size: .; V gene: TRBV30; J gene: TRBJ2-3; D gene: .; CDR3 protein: CAWAITSTRMPSTDTQYF; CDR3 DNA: TGTGCCTGGGCCATAACTAGCACGAGAATGCCTAGCACAGATACGCAGTATTTT
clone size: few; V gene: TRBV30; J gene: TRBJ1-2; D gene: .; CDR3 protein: CAWSANTGSYGYTF; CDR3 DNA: TGTGCCTGGAGTGCGAATACAGGGTCCTATGGCTACACCTTC
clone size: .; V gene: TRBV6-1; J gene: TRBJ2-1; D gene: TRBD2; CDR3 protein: CASSDRTSGSFYNEQFF; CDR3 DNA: TGTGCCAGCAGTGACCGGACTAGCGGGAGTTTTTACAATGAGCAGTTCTTC
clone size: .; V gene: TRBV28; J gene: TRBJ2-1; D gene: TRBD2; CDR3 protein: CASSSRLAGVQFF; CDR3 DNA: TGTGCCAGCAGTTCCCGACTAGCGGGAGTGCAGTTCTTC
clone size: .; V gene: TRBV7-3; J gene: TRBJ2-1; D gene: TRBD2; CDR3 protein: CASSSRLADTYNEQFF; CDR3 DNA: TGTGCCAGCAGCTCCCGACTAGCGGACACCTACAATGAGCAGTTCTTC
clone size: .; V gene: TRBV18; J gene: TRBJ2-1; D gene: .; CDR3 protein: CASSPPERSSYNEQFF; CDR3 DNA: TGTGCCAGCTCACCACCGGAGAGGAGCTCCTACAATGAGCAGTTCTTC
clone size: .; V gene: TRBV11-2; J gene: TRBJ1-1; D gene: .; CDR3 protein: CASSLDLVQKAFF; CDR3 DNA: TGTGCCAGCAGCTTAGATCTGGTGCAGAAAGCTTTCTTT
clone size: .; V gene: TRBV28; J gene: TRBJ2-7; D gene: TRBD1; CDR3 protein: CASSSTQGPLFGEQYF; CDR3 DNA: TGTGCCAGCAGTTCTACACAGGGGCCCCTATTTGGGGAGCAGTACTTC
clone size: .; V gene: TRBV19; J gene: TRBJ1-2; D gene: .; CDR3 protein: CASSQHREYGYTF; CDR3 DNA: TGTGCCAGTAGTCAACACAGGGAGTATGGCTACACCTTC
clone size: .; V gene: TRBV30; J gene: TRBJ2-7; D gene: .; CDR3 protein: CAWTGSYEQYF; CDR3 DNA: TGTGCCTGGACAGGATCCTACGAGCAGTACTTC
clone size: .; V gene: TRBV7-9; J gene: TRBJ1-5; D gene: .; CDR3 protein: CASSSGGRGNQPQHF; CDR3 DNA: TGTGCCAGCAGCTCCGGGGGGAGGGGCAATCAGCCCCAGCATTTT
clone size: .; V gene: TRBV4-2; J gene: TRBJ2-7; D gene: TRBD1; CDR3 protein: CATSRDRSYEQYF; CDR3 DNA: TGTGCCACGAGCCGGGACAGGTCCTACGAGCAGTACTTC